This T cell receptor beta chain was documented in a study of CD8+ T cells in alopecia areata. Study at large: Patients in the treated group were given tofacitinib by mouth, 5 to 10 mg twice a day. Study-level findings and limits: Many expanded lesional clones persisted during tofacitinib (in both scalp and blood). Only a single nonresponder existed, so baseline CD8+ expansion links stay unclear.

A word on this clone: The antigen is unknown.

Trimming took 2 bases from V and 6 from J, leaving 10 bases between them. Germline CDR1 and CDR2: ENHRY and SYGVKD. The CDR3 is 13 residues long. Reverse transcribed after extraction, RNA yielded cDNA as the sequencing template. Clones were read by immunoSEQ multiplex PCR, and TCRdb kept only the in-frame ones, dropping some. The sample records about 110,000 clones, around three fifths being singletons. The treatment is: oral pan-JAK inhibitor, 5-10 mg twice daily. Alopecia areata patients gave lesional scalp punch biopsies and peripheral blood samples. The gene calls are TRBV10-3 and TRBJ1-1; no reliable D call. The sample in question was CD8+ T cells sorted from blood, obtained at week 24, from a patient treated with tofacitinib. The receptor's source is a human donor with alopecia areata. The CDR3 sequence: CAISEEDGPEAFF. The CDR3 DNA is TGTGCCATCAGTGAGGAAGACGGCCCTGAAGCTTTCTTT.